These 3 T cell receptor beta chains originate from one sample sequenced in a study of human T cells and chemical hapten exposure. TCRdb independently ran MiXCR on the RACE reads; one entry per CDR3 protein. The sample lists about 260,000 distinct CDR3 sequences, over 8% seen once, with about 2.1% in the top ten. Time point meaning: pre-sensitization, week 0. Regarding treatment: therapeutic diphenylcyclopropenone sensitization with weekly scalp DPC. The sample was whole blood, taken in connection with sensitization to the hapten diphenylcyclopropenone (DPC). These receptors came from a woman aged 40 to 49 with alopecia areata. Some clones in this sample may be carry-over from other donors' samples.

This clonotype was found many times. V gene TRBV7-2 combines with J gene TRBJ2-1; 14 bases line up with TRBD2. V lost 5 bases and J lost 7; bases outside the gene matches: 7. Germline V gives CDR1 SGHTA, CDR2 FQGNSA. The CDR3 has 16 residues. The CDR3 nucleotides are TGTGCCAGCAGCCCCCCCGGGACTAGCGGGAGAAATGAGCAGTTCTTC. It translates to CASSPPGTSGRNEQFF. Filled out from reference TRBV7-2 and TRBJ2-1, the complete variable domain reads GAGVSQSPSNKVTEKGKDVELRCDPISGHTALYWYRQSLGQGLEFLIYFQGNSAPDKSGLPSDRFSAERTGGSVSTLTIQRTQQEDSAVYLCASSPPGTSGRNEQFFGPGTRLTVL.

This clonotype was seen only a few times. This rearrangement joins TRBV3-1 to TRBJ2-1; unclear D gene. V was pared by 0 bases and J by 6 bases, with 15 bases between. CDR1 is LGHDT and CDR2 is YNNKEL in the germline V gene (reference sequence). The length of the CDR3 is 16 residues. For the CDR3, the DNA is TGTGCCAGCAGCCAAGACAGTTTTTACCCCTCCAATGAGCAGTTCTTC. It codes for CASSQDSFYPSNEQFF.

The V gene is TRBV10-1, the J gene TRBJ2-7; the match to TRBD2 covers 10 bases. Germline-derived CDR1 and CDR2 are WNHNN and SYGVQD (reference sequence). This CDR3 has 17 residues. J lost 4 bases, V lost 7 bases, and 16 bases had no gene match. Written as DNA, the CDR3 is TGCGCCAGCATCCTGAGAATACTAGCGGGAAGGCGGTACGAGCAGTACTTC. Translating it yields CASILRILAGRRYEQYF.